The rows below give T cell receptor beta chains drawn from one sample of a study of T cell clones after liver transplantation. Sequenced by immunoSEQ multiplex PCR; TCRdb stores in-frame clones only, minus some. Among 6,500 to 8,500 clones, under 80% were seen once, and the ten largest hold 26%. This specimen consisted of CD8+ T cells from blood, obtained before liver transplant. The source of these receptors is a human donor who received a liver transplant. CDR3s leave out the opening cysteine and the closing phenylalanine or tryptophan.

ASSSRVGSYEQY	TRBV7-8	TRBJ2-7
ASSTQGNEQF	TRBV19	TRBJ2-1
ASSPTSGGSGANVLT	TRBV7-8	TRBJ2-6
ASSSDRGPTYEQY	TRBV7-9	TRBJ2-7
ASIYSGTGGWEAF	TRBV11-2	TRBJ1-1
ASSYEYGYT	TRBV6-5	TRBJ1-2
ASSEDSYGYT	TRBV2	TRBJ1-2
SALLAGGRDEQF	TRBV29-1	TRBJ2-1
ASRSAGLGDTDTQY	TRBV27	TRBJ2-3
ASSSGTASNQPQH	TRBV27	TRBJ1-5
ASSELAGGFEQF	TRBV7-2	TRBJ2-1
ASCRSPQNTEAF	TRBV6-5	TRBJ1-1
ASSFYGTGGVETQY	TRBV28	TRBJ2-5
SVEDGGTGYT	TRBV29-1	TRBJ1-2
ASSRQTNTEAF	TRBV27	TRBJ1-1
ASSRQVISTEAF	TRBV6-5	TRBJ1-1
ASSQAQGAEKLF	TRBV4-2	TRBJ1-4
ASRAVMSEQY	TRBV5-1	TRBJ2-7
ASSFQGPNTEAF	TRBV5-1	TRBJ1-1
ASSSIGDTQY	TRBV13	TRBJ2-3
ASSLATDTGELF	TRBV7-9	TRBJ2-2
ASSLEGLPQD	TRBV5-1	TRBJ2-5
ASSLDLKGGMDTQY	TRBV11-3	TRBJ2-3
ASSGMEETQY	TRBV5-3	TRBJ2-5
ASSRQGKTGELF	TRBV7-9	TRBJ2-2
ASAGNLRQETQY	TRBV7-8	TRBJ2-5
ASRWDFHNEQF	TRBV10-1	TRBJ2-1
ASSFQSEAEQF	TRBV7-9	TRBJ2-1
ASSSRAYSNQPQH	TRBV7-2	TRBJ1-5
ASSSPTYVDTEAF	TRBV5-8	TRBJ1-1
ASRETGTQGAY	TRBV6-1	TRBJ2-7
ASSEWGIKAF	TRBV6-1	TRBJ1-1
ASSVGQSYNSPLH	TRBV9	TRBJ1-6
ASSFAQSYT	TRBV28	TRBJ1-2
ASSLSAGGLGEQY	TRBV28	TRBJ2-7
ASSLTVGDPPQY	TRBV7-9	TRBJ2-3
ASRELGNEQF	TRBV19	TRBJ2-1
ASSQMATGGNEQF	TRBV14	TRBJ2-1
AWSVVAGSYEQY	TRBV30	TRBJ2-7
ASSQEEGGIGTQY	TRBV4-3	TRBJ2-5
ASSETPGLAIEYEQF	TRBV2	TRBJ2-1
ASSSILGHTGELF	TRBV2	TRBJ2-2
ASSSKPVREGNNSPLH	TRBV5-4	TRBJ1-6
ASSSRTSGGSRVGELF	TRBV11-2	TRBJ2-2
ASRSPAGGENTGELF	TRBV7-9	TRBJ2-2
ASSLAPGQGAHEQF	TRBV5-1	TRBJ2-1
ASSPDSTNQPQH	TRBV5-1	TRBJ1-5
ASIWGTDTQY	TRBV27	TRBJ2-3